The 11 T cell receptor beta chains below come from one sample, sequenced in a study of regulatory T cells in long-lasting Graves disease. Time point meaning: newly diagnosed GD, antithyroid drugs for less than 3 months. The TCR library used RNA extracted from PBMCs. Researchers made TCR beta libraries by using iRepertoire HTBI primers and running Arm-PCR on CDR3 regions. TCRdb used MiXCR to reprocess the multiplex PCR reads, holding one entry per CDR3 protein. The table includes about 440,000 distinct CDR3 sequences, roughly 15% detected once. This sample was shared with a second study, whose subject was T cells in Graves' hyperthyroidism and ophthalmopathy.

The source was peripheral blood mononuclear cells (PBMCs), collected at new diagnosis, from a patient treated with antithyroid drugs. Receptors originate from a woman aged 18-35 years with Graves disease.

The chain joins TRBV4-1 to TRBJ2-1, with D perhaps TRBD2 (5 bases). The CDR3 consists of 12 residues. CDR1 MGHRA and CDR2 YSYEKL come from the germline V gene. The V and J ends lost 1 base and 10 bases respectively, with 8 bases between them. CDR3 nucleotide sequence: TGCGCCAGCAGCCAAGGGCGAGGGGAGCAGTTCTTC. Translated: CASSQGRGEQFF.

Worth noting for this clonotype: One junction end does not reproduce the germline sequence, and a read error may be involved. V usage is TRBV12-3 or TRBV12-4 and J usage is TRBJ1-2, with TRBD1 matching over 7 bases. The CDR3 is made up of 13 amino acids. The CDR3 sequence: CAGSETGLNGYTF. The CDR3 DNA reads TGTGCCGGCAGTGAGACAGGGCTGAATGGCTACACCTTC.

This clonotype has just a few counts. The rearrangement uses TRBV27 and TRBJ2-3, with 13 bases identical to TRBD2. The V gene end was trimmed by 5 bases and the J gene end by 5 bases; junction bases not matched to a gene: 10. CDR1 and CDR2 (germline): MNHEY, SMNVEV (reference sequence). There are 17 residues in the CDR3. Written as DNA, the CDR3 is TGTGCCAGCAGTCCCCGACTAGCGGGAGGTGGGAAAGATACGCAGTATTTT. Its protein product is CASSPRLAGGGKDTQYF.

This clonotype was recorded a few times. The rearrangement joins TRBV20-1 to TRBJ2-7; TRBD2 matches 11 bases. V trimming: 6 bases; J trimming: 5 bases; junction bases outside the gene matches: 12. CDR3 length equals 15 residues. CDR1 DFQATT and CDR2 SNEGSKA come from the germline V gene (reference sequence). The CDR3 protein is CSAQTPSGRLHEQYF. CDR3 sequence (DNA): TGCAGTGCCCAGACCCCTAGCGGGAGGTTACACGAGCAGTACTTC.

Turning to this clonotype: A much more abundant neighbour one base away suggests this may be a read error. J is TRBJ2-1 and V is TRBV27; D not certain. Trimming cost V 9 bases and J 10 bases, with 13 bases left between them. The CDR3 sequence is 11 residues long. Germline V gives CDR1 MNHEY, CDR2 SMNVEV (reference sequence). CDR3 nucleotide sequence: TGTGCCAGTGGGCGCGTCCACGAGCAGTTCTTC. Its translation is CASGRVHEQFF.

The V call is TRBV20-1, the J call TRBJ2-7; 10 bases are shared with TRBD2. Germline-derived CDR1 and CDR2 are DFQATT and SNEGSKA (reference sequence). The V segment lost 0 bases and the J segment 3 bases; nucleotides outside the gene matches: 2. The CDR3 has 14 amino acids. The DNA for the CDR3 is TGCAGTGCTAGAGATAGCGGGGGGATCTACGAGCAGTACTTC. Its protein is CSARDSGGIYEQYF.

This clonotype was seen only a few times. This chain links TRBV20-1 with TRBJ2-7; 7 positions match TRBD1. This CDR3 has 12 amino acids. Per the germline V gene, CDR1 is DFQATT and CDR2 is SNEGSKA (reference sequence). Trimming removed 8 bases from V and 4 bases from J; junction bases left unmatched: 8. This CDR3 is CSWDRGDYEQYF. The CDR3 DNA follows: TGCAGTTGGGACAGAGGGGATTACGAGCAGTACTTC.

This clonotype was recorded a few times. This may be a read error, as it is one base from a much larger clone. The V and J genes are TRBV12-3 or TRBV12-4 and TRBJ1-1, with D uncertain. The CDR3 length is 14 residues. The CDR3 coding sequence is TGTGCCAGCAGTTTATCAGGCCCGAACACTGAAACTTTCTTT. It yields the protein CASSLSGPNTETFF.

This clonotype appeared a few times. The chain uses TRBV20-1 and TRBJ2-7, with 7 bases fitting TRBD1. The CDR3 is 13 residues long. CDR1 DFQATT and CDR2 SNEGSKA come from the germline V gene (reference sequence). V lost 2 bases to trimming and J lost 6 bases; unmatched junction nucleotides: 7. Written as DNA, the CDR3 is TGCAGTGCTAGACCGACAGGGATGGTCGAGCAGTACTTC. Translating gives CSARPTGMVEQYF.

This clonotype has at least ten counts. The rearrangement uses TRBV6-2 or TRBV6-3 and TRBJ2-7; D may be TRBD1 or TRBD2 (5 bases each). This CDR3 is built from 16 residues. Germline V gives CDR1 MNHEY, CDR2 SVGEGT. The V gene lost 0 bases and the J gene lost 0 bases, with 12 bases spanning the gap. The CDR3 sequence: CASSYSKGRISYEQYF. The CDR3 DNA reads TGTGCCAGCAGTTACTCGAAGGGACGGATCTCCTACGAGCAGTACTTC.

This clonotype was picked up a small number of times. The chain is built from TRBV12-3 or TRBV12-4 and TRBJ1-4, with a possible D match to TRBD1 (6 bases). The J call may be faulty, since TRBJ1-6 better matches the DNA end. This CDR3 comprises 14 residues. The CDR3 coding sequence is TGTGCCAGCAGTTTTAGGACAGACCGCGAACCCCTCCACTTT. Encoded protein: CASSFRTDREPLHF.